Below, 2 T cell receptor beta chains from the same sample are listed, as sequenced in a study of blood T cell repertoires in COVID-19 (dated by TCRdb to the early 2020s). The library relied on the immunoSEQ multiplex PCR assay. TCRdb retrieved this table from immuneACCESS and kept in-frame rearrangements only. Not all clones are present; in checked studies, unresolved V genes account for under half, and no reason is known for the remainder. The sample includes a few hundred thousand clones, with 85% to 90% observed a single time. The top ten clones comprise roughly 1.2% of the sample. The sample was PBMCs or T cells enriched from blood (not recorded which). All receptors derive from a woman aged 18-35 years who had recovered from COVID-19.

The CDR3 region is CAWSSGRGLGYTF. CDR3 bases: TGTGCCTGGAGTTCCGGCAGGGGCCTAGGCTACACCTTC. The rearrangement links TRBV30 to TRBJ1-2; possible D gene TRBD1, 6 bases. The germline CDR1 and CDR2 sequences are GTSNPN and SVGIG (reference sequence). V was shortened by 2 bases and J by 8 bases, with 15 bases between the two germline ends. The CDR3 sequence is 13 residues long.

The J gene is TRBJ1-2, the V gene TRBV4-1; maybe TRBD1 (6 bases). Germline values: CDR1 MGHRA, CDR2 YSYEKL. V lost 0 bases and J lost 4, with 9 bases in between. This CDR3 has 14 residues. As DNA, the CDR3 is TGCGCCAGCAGCCAAGAGGTCAGGGGCTATGGCTACACCTTC. The encoded protein is CASSQEVRGYGYTF.